The 11 T cell receptor beta chains given below trace back to one sample, sequenced in a study of radiotherapy plus CTLA-4 blockade in lung cancer. Some clones are missing from TCRdb's copy, which holds only in-frame ones; the method was immunoSEQ multiplex PCR. This table has over 85,000 clones, roughly 85% appearing once. This specimen consisted of peripheral blood, obtained from a patient treated with radiotherapy plus ipilimumab. All receptors derive from a human donor with non-small cell lung cancer that progressed on radiotherapy plus ipilimumab.

This chain uses TRBV7-9 with TRBJ2-1; 8 nucleotides line up with TRBD2. The CDR3 has 18 residues. The V segment lost 3 bases and the J segment 3 bases; nucleotides outside the gene matches: 13. The germline V gene has CDR1 SEHNR and CDR2 FQNEAQ (reference sequence). This chain's CDR3 is CASSLPGSSGAFYNEQFF. As DNA, the CDR3 is TGTGCCAGCAGCTTGCCAGGGAGTAGCGGGGCTTTCTACAATGAGCAGTTCTTC.

This chain uses TRBV9 with TRBJ1-2; D is ambiguous. Trimming stripped 4 bases from V and 4 bases from J, with 20 bases between. This CDR3 has 16 residues. Germline values: CDR1 SGDLS, CDR2 YYNGEE. The CDR3 sequence is CASSHGARGVGYGYTF. CDR3 DNA sequence: TGTGCCAGCAGCCACGGAGCTCGGGGAGTGGGCTATGGCTACACCTTC.

The chain uses TRBV28 and TRBJ2-5; D is unresolved. From germline, CDR1 is MDHEN and CDR2 SYDVKM. The length of the CDR3 is 12 residues. The V end was cut by 6 bases, the J end by 4 bases, with 9 bases between. The DNA of the CDR3 is TGTGCCAGCAGCCCCCAACTAGAGACCCAGTACTTC. Its protein product is CASSPQLETQYF.

V and J are TRBV30 and TRBJ1-1; D remains unclear. The V end lost 2 bases, the J end lost 1 base, and 17 bases lay between the germline ends. The germline CDR1 and CDR2 sequences are GTSNPN and SVGIG (reference sequence). This CDR3 contains 16 residues. In DNA, the CDR3 is TGTGCCTGGAGTCCAAGCCCCAGAGCCCAGAACACTGAAGCTTTCTTT. Residues: CAWSPSPRAQNTEAFF.

The V call is TRBV6-5, the J call TRBJ2-7, with a possible D match to TRBD2 (6 bases). Germline V CDR1 and CDR2: MNHEY, SVGAGI. V lost 5 bases and J lost 3, with 11 bases in between. This CDR3 has 13 residues. CDR3 sequence (DNA): TGTGCCAGCAGTCCGGGGGTCAACTACGAGCAGTACTTC. Protein product: CASSPGVNYEQYF.

The chain links TRBV5-4 to TRBJ2-7, with 9 bases fitting TRBD2. J gave up 1 base and V 0 bases, and 5 bases lay outside the gene matches. This CDR3 is built from 16 residues. Per the germline V gene, CDR1 is SGHNT and CDR2 is YYREEE (reference sequence). Here the CDR3 reads CASSLGASGTSYEQYF. The CDR3 DNA reads TGTGCCAGCAGCTTGGGGGCTAGCGGGACTTCCTACGAGCAGTACTTC. Drawing the rest from reference TRBV5-4 and TRBJ2-7, the complete variable domain is ETGVTQSPTHLIKTRGQQVTLRCSSQSGHNTVSWYQQALGQGPQFIFQYYREEENGRGNFPPRFSGLQFPNYSSELNVNALELDDSALYLCASSLGASGTSYEQYFGPGTRLTVT.

In its sample, this clone was seen a few times. V is TRBV10-3 and J is TRBJ1-2; a possible D gene is TRBD1 (5 bases). The germline CDR1 and CDR2 sequences are ENHRY and SYGVKD. This CDR3 has 15 residues. The V end lost 3 bases, the J end lost 8 bases, and 19 bases lay between the germline ends. CDR3 region: CAISDAGGGYDGYTF. The DNA for the CDR3 is TGTGCCATCAGTGATGCCGGGGGAGGGTATGACGGCTACACCTTC.

The V gene is TRBV6-6, the J gene TRBJ1-2; D is undetermined. Germline loops: CDR1 MNHNY, CDR2 SVGAGI (reference sequence). This CDR3 spans 12 amino acids. The ends were cut back, 2 bases at V and 4 bases at J, with 5 bases in the middle. The CDR3 region has the DNA TGTGCCAGCAGTTACAGCAGCTATGGCTACACCTTC. Translating gives CASSYSSYGYTF.

The chain recombines TRBV30 with TRBJ2-2; no clear D gene. Germline lookup yields CDR1 GTSNPN and CDR2 SVGIG (reference sequence). Trimming pared 7 bases from V and 6 bases from J, leaving 6 bases between. The CDR3 is made up of 10 amino acids. CDR3 region: CASRAGELFF. CDR3 DNA: TGTGCCTCAAGGGCCGGGGAGCTGTTTTTT. Drawing the rest from reference TRBV30 and TRBJ2-2, the complete variable domain is SQTIHQWPATLVQPVGSPLSLECTVEGTSNPNLYWYRQAAGRGLQLLFYSVGIGQISSEVPQNLSASRPQDRQFILSSKKLLLSDSGFYLCASRAGELFFGEGSRLTVL.

This chain uses TRBV2 with TRBJ2-2; tentatively, D is TRBD2 (5 bases). Germline CDR1 is SNHLY and CDR2 is FYNNEI. This CDR3 spans 14 amino acids. Trimming removed 4 bases at V and 2 bases at J, with 8 bases between. The CDR3 spells CASSVEGNTGELFF. CDR3 coding DNA: TGTGCCAGCAGTGTCGAGGGAAACACCGGGGAGCTGTTTTTT.

This clone is medium-sized in the sample. The chain uses TRBV19 and TRBJ2-2; D call uncertain. The CDR3 length is 15 residues. The V end lost 5 bases, the J end lost 3 bases, and 13 bases lay between the germline ends. The V gene's germline CDR1 is LNHDA and CDR2 SQIVND (reference sequence). CDR3 in amino acids: CASSPLAVYTGELFF. CDR3 DNA: TGTGCCAGTAGTCCTTTGGCAGTCTACACCGGGGAGCTGTTTTTT.